The T cell receptor (beta chain) under discussion was sequenced for a study of shared clonotypes between healthy human individuals. Study-level information: The composition of the donors was a couple of women and a few men aged 18 to 49.

Only in-frame clones appear in the TCRdb table, and some are missing; sequencing was by immunoSEQ multiplex PCR. The sample has 1,500,000 or so clones, about 98.5% seen once. Germline values: CDR1 SGHDT, CDR2 YYEEEE. The V and J ends lost 1 base and 5 bases respectively, with 6 bases between them. CDR3 length: 12 residues. The clonotype originates from a man aged 25-45 years in good health. The rearrangement uses TRBV5-6 and TRBJ2-5; D is ambiguous. The sequenced sample was naive CD4+ T cells sorted from blood. Documented subset: CD45RA+ positively selected. The CDR3 protein is CASSLTSETQYF. In DNA form, the CDR3 reads TGTGCCAGCAGCTTGACGTCGGAGACCCAGTACTTC.